The 22 T cell receptor beta chains given below trace back to one sample, sequenced in a study of memory CD4+ T cells and cytomegalovirus serostatus. Single viable CD3+CD4+CD8-CD45RO+ cells were sorted as the memory CD4+ T cells. The data were produced by immunoSEQ multiplex PCR, yet TCRdb's version contains in-frame clones alone and is incomplete. Among 25,000 to 30,000 clones, less than 80% were seen once, and the ten largest hold over 0.95%. Sample: memory CD4+ T cells from blood. Receptors originate from an adult in good health and CMV-seronegative.

The chain carries TRBV5-1 and TRBJ2-3; 9 positions agree with TRBD2. Germline CDR1 SGHRS, CDR2 YFSETQ. The CDR3 runs 17 residues. The V gene end was trimmed by 3 bases and the J gene end by 5 bases; junction bases not matched to a gene: 13. The CDR3 spells CASSSLTSGNRGDTQYF. The CDR3 nucleotides are TGCGCCAGCAGCTCCCTGACTAGCGGCAACCGGGGAGATACGCAGTATTTT. The full variable domain, completed using reference TRBV5-1 and TRBJ2-3, is KAGVTQTPRYLIKTRGQQVTLSCSPISGHRSVSWYQQTPGQGLQFLFEYFSETQRNKGNFPGRFSGRQFSNSRSEMNVSTLELGDSALYLCASSSLTSGNRGDTQYFGPGTRLTVL.

By share, this clone counts as medium-sized (0.01 to 0.1%). V and J are TRBV25-1 and TRBJ1-1, with D uncertain. Trimming left V 5 bases short and J 4 bases short, with 14 bases between. In germline, CDR1 is MGHDK, CDR2 SYGVNS. The CDR3 loop spans 14 amino acids. The CDR3 region has the DNA TGTGCCAGCAGTCCCCCTGAGGGATCCACTGAAGCTTTCTTT. Its translation is CASSPPEGSTEAFF. Drawing the rest from reference TRBV25-1 and TRBJ1-1, the complete variable domain is EADIYQTPRYLVIGTGKKITLECSQTMGHDKMYWYQQDPGMELHLIHYSYGVNSTEKGDLSSESTVSRIRTEHFPLTLESARPSHTSQYLCASSPPEGSTEAFFGQGTRLTVV.

In DNA form, the CDR3 reads TGTGCCAGCAGCTTAAACGACGGCCCCTACGAGCAGTACTTC. Amino acid sequence: CASSLNDGPYEQYF. The chain carries TRBV7-8 and TRBJ2-7; no reliable D call. Germline V gene lookup returns CDR1 SGHVS and CDR2 FQNEAQ. The CDR3 runs to 14 residues. V shed 2 bases and J shed 2 bases, with 10 bases lying between them.

V and J are TRBV18 and TRBJ2-5; weak D call: TRBD1 (6 bases). This CDR3 has 15 residues. Per the germline V gene, CDR1 is KGHSH and CDR2 is LQKENI. The V gene lost 3 bases and the J gene lost 1 base, with 12 bases spanning the gap. The CDR3 sequence is CASSPETGSQETQYF. The CDR3 DNA follows: TGTGCCAGCTCACCCGAGACAGGCTCCCAAGAGACCCAGTACTTC.

This chain uses TRBV7-2 with TRBJ2-1; D is unresolved. Germline lookup yields CDR1 SGHTA and CDR2 FQGNSA. CDR3 length: 12 amino acids. Trimming stripped 1 base from V and 9 bases from J, with 7 bases between. The CDR3 DNA reads TGTGCCAGCAGCTTAGATTGGGGTGAGCAGTTCTTC. Its translation: CASSLDWGEQFF.

The J gene is TRBJ2-1, the V gene TRBV4-3, with TRBD2 matching 10 bases. The trim removed 5 bases at V and 7 bases at J, leaving 11 bases unmatched. This CDR3 has 16 amino acids. Germline assignment: CDR1 LGHNA and CDR2 YSLEER. CDR3 in DNA: TGCGCCAGCAGCTCCCTCGGTAGCGGGGGGAAGAATGAGCAGTTCTTC. Its protein is CASSSLGSGGKNEQFF.

This chain links TRBV6-4 with TRBJ2-7; 9 bases fit TRBD1. The CDR3 contains 13 residues. J gave up 5 bases and V 6 bases, and 5 bases lay outside the gene matches. Germline CDR1 MRHNA, CDR2 SNTAGT. CDR3 in DNA: TGTGCCAGCAGCCCGGGACAGGGCCACGAGCAGTACTTC. Protein: CASSPGQGHEQYF.

V usage is TRBV27 and J usage is TRBJ2-6; D gene uncertain. The CDR3 is 15 residues long. In germline, CDR1 is MNHEY, CDR2 SMNVEV (reference sequence). V lost 5 bases to trimming and J lost 1 base, with 9 bases between them. The CDR3 spells CASSNINSGANVLTF. DNA of the CDR3: TGTGCCAGCAGTAACATCAATTCTGGGGCCAACGTCCTGACTTTC. The full variable domain, rest sourced from reference TRBV27 and TRBJ2-6, is EAQVTQNPRYLITVTGKKLTVTCSQNMNHEYMSWYRQDPGLGLRQIYYSMNVEVTDKGDVPEGYKVSRKEKRNFPLILESPSPNQTSLYFCASSNINSGANVLTFGAGSRLTVL.

The gene calls are TRBV25-1 and TRBJ1-2; no clear D. Germline CDR1 is MGHDK and CDR2 is SYGVNS. The V gene lost 0 bases and the J gene lost 3 bases, with 11 bases spanning the gap. The CDR3 is 15 residues long. CDR3: CASSEYPEGYYGYTF. CDR3 nucleotides: TGTGCCAGCAGTGAATACCCTGAGGGCTACTATGGCTACACCTTC.

This clone was observed a few times. The gene calls are TRBV28 and TRBJ1-2; a possible D gene is TRBD1 (5 bases). Germline-derived CDR1 and CDR2 are MDHEN and SYDVKM. The CDR3 consists of 14 residues. Trimming took off 6 bases at V and 0 bases at J, with 11 bases between the two ends. The CDR3 DNA reads TGTGCCAGCAGAGACAGTTTAGCTAACTATGGCTACACCTTC. Translated, it gives CASRDSLANYGYTF.

The rearrangement links TRBV28 to TRBJ2-5; D remains ambiguous. V was pared by 5 bases and J by 1 base, with 11 bases between. Germline V lookup: CDR1 MDHEN, CDR2 SYDVKM. This CDR3 contains 14 residues. Written as DNA, the CDR3 is TGTGCCAGCAGTCGGCTACAAAGCCAAGAGACCCAGTACTTC. Translated: CASSRLQSQETQYF.

The rearrangement links TRBV15 to TRBJ2-6; D gene uncertain. Germline CDR1 and CDR2: LNHNV and YYDKDF (reference sequence). V lost 3 bases and J 1 base, leaving 7 bases between the germline ends. The CDR3 loop spans 15 amino acids. CDR3 DNA sequence: TGTGCCACCAGCAGCCGAGGATCTGGGGCCAACGTCCTGACTTTC. It yields the protein CATSSRGSGANVLTF.

This clone was recorded once. The rearrangement links TRBV6-6 to TRBJ2-2; tentative D call: TRBD2 (5 bases). Germline assignment: CDR1 MNHNY and CDR2 SVGAGI (reference sequence). V lost 11 bases, J lost 5 bases, and 12 bases lay in between. The CDR3 consists of 12 residues. In DNA form, the CDR3 reads TGTGCCGGCGGGCGGCGGACCGGGGAGCTGTTTTTT. This translates into CAGGRRTGELFF.

This clone was counted a single time. The rearrangement uses TRBV7-8 and TRBJ2-1; D possibly corresponds to TRBD1 (7 bases). Germline V gene sequence: CDR1 SGHVS, CDR2 FQNEAQ. The germline V and J ends were trimmed by 4 bases and 12 bases, with 16 bases remaining between them. The CDR3 runs 13 residues. The CDR3 loop is CASSSREQGGQFF. In DNA, the CDR3 is TGTGCCAGCAGCTCCCGGGAGCAGGGGGGGCAGTTCTTC.

The sample holds a few counts of this clone. CDR3 DNA sequence: TGCGCCAGCAGCTTGTATGGCGGAAATAATTCACCCCTCCACTTT. Translating it yields CASSLYGGNNSPLHF. J is TRBJ1-6 and V is TRBV5-1; D not certain. Trimming pared 1 base from V and 5 bases from J, leaving 10 bases between. The CDR3 runs to 15 residues. Germline CDR1 SGHRS, CDR2 YFSETQ.

This chain links TRBV5-6 with TRBJ2-7; 8 nucleotides agree with TRBD1. The CDR3 is 15 amino acids. Looked up from germline, CDR1 is SGHDT and CDR2 is YYEEEE. Trimming removed 0 bases from V and 2 bases from J; junction bases left unmatched: 4. CDR3 coding DNA: TGTGCCAGCAGCTTGGGACAGGGGATGACCTACGAGCAGTACTTC. Translation: CASSLGQGMTYEQYF.

The V call is TRBV9, the J call TRBJ2-3; TRBD2 aligns across 7 bases. The CDR3 has 15 amino acids. Germline CDR1 and CDR2: SGDLS and YYNGEE. Trimming removed 4 bases from V and 6 bases from J; junction bases left unmatched: 11. CDR3 bases: TGTGCCAGCAGCTCCCGGGGGGTGGGGGAGGATACGCAGTATTTT. Its protein is CASSSRGVGEDTQYF.

J is TRBJ2-7 and V is TRBV9, with D perhaps matching TRBD1 (5 bases). CDR3 length: 13 amino acids. V lost 2 bases, J lost 7 bases, and 13 bases lay in between. Looked up from germline, CDR1 is SGDLS and CDR2 is YYNGEE. In DNA form, the CDR3 reads TGTGCCAGCAGCGTCCAGGGAAGAGGTGAGCAGTACTTC. Translating gives CASSVQGRGEQYF. Full variable domain (rest looked up from reference TRBV9 and TRBJ2-7): DSGVTQTPKHLITATGQRVTLRCSPRSGDLSVYWYQQSLDQGLQFLIQYYNGEERAKGNILERFSAQQFPDLHSELNLSSLELGDSALYFCASSVQGRGEQYFGPGTRLTVT.

The chain is built from TRBV27 and TRBJ2-1; 11 nucleotides agree with TRBD2. Germline assignment: CDR1 MNHEY and CDR2 SMNVEV (reference sequence). The ends lost 5 bases at V and 2 bases at J; junction bases unmatched: 8. The CDR3 loop spans 17 amino acids. CDR3 sequence (DNA): TGTGCCAGCAGTATAAGACTAGCGGGGACCACCTACAATGAGCAGTTCTTC. It is translated as CASSIRLAGTTYNEQFF.

This clone was detected only a few times. The chain combines TRBV5-1 with TRBJ1-3, with D hard to call. This CDR3 spans 14 amino acids. From germline, CDR1 is SGHRS and CDR2 YFSETQ. The V end lost 0 bases, the J end lost 1 base, and 5 bases lay between the germline ends. The CDR3 reads CASSLALSGNTIYF. The CDR3 DNA reads TGCGCCAGCAGCTTGGCCCTTTCTGGAAACACCATATATTTT.

This sequence joins TRBV5-1 and TRBJ1-2; D may be TRBD1 (5 bases). CDR1 is SGHRS, CDR2 YFSETQ, per germline. V lost 1 base and J 5 bases, leaving 12 bases between the germline ends. The CDR3 contains 14 residues. The CDR3 spells CASSLYGGGYGYTF. The CDR3 DNA reads TGCGCCAGCAGCTTGTACGGGGGTGGGTATGGCTACACCTTC.

The CDR3 here is CASSLMSTDTQYF. CDR3 coding DNA: TGTGCCAGCAGCTTGATGAGCACAGATACGCAGTATTTT. The chain links TRBV5-6 to TRBJ2-3; no definite D call. Germline CDR1 is SGHDT and CDR2 is YYEEEE. V was shortened by 1 base and J by 0 bases, with 3 bases between the two germline ends. The CDR3 is made up of 13 amino acids.